These T cell receptor beta chains were read from a single sample in a study of cytomegalovirus exposure and HLA in healthy donors. Using immunoSEQ multiplex PCR, the repertoire was profiled, and TCRdb retains in-frame clones only, with some absent. Among some 93,000 clones listed, approximately 60% were seen once. The sample consisted of PBMCs. These receptors were obtained from a boy between 10 and 17 years old in good health and CMV-seropositive. Each CDR3 is given with its conserved first and last residue. A D gene is named only where the DNA matches it firmly. Clone size is not always given. Where it is, it says once, few, many or a class for expanded clones.

TRBD1 | 15 | few | TRBJ1-5 | TRBV30 | TGTGCCTGGAGTGGGATAGGCGCAGGGGGCGAGCCCCAGCATTTT | CAWSGIGAGGEPQHF
. | 14 | . | TRBJ2-7 | TRBV7-9 | TGTGCCAGCAGTCCAACTAGTGGGGTCTACGAGCAGTACTTC | CASSPTSGVYEQYF
. | 15 | . | TRBJ2-7 | TRBV27 | TGTGCCAGCAGTTTAAACAGGGTTGTCTCCTACGAGCAGTACTTC | CASSLNRVVSYEQYF
TRBD2 | 15 | few | TRBJ2-7 | TRBV30 | TGTGCCTGGAGTGGATCTAGGCTAGCGGGGCACGAGCAGTACTTC | CAWSGSRLAGHEQYF
TRBD1 | 14 | . | TRBJ1-1 | TRBV5-1 | TGCGCCAGCAGCGGGGGACAGTTGAACACTGAAGCTTTCTTT | CASSGGQLNTEAFF
TRBD2 | 15 | few | TRBJ2-7 | TRBV30 | TGTGCCTGGAGTGTAAAGTTAGCGGGAGATAGCGAGCAGTACTTC | CAWSVKLAGDSEQYF
. | 15 | . | TRBJ1-3 | TRBV7-9 | TGTGCCAGCAGCGCAACGGGTGACTCTGGAAACACCATATATTTT | CASSATGDSGNTIYF
. | 10 | . | TRBJ2-1 | TRBV7-9 | TGTGCCAGCAGCTCCATCGGGCAGTTCTTC | CASSSIGQFF
TRBD1 | 14 | . | TRBJ2-1 | TRBV5-4 | TGTGCCAGCAGCCCCGGGACAGGGTCGAATGAGCAGTTCTTC | CASSPGTGSNEQFF
TRBD1 | 15 | . | TRBJ1-3 | TRBV6-5 | TGTGCCAGCAGTTCCGGGACAGGGGTCGGAAACACCATATATTTT | CASSSGTGVGNTIYF
. | 12 | few | TRBJ1-2 | TRBV6-5 | TGTGCCAGCAGTTACAGGGGAGGAGGCTACACCTTC | CASSYRGGGYTF
. | 12 | . | TRBJ1-2 | TRBV19 | TGTGCCAGTAGCCCTAGCCGGGGTGGCTACACCTTC | CASSPSRGGYTF
TRBD1 | 14 | few | TRBJ2-7 | TRBV2 | TGTGCCAGCAGTCGGACAGGGGGCTCCTACGAGCAGTACTTC | CASSRTGGSYEQYF
. | 17 | . | TRBJ1-1 | TRBV19 | TGTGCCAGTGCCAGTAGGTTCCTAACCGGGAAGAACACTGAAGCTTTCTTT | CASASRFLTGKNTEAFF
. | 14 | . | TRBJ2-3 | TRBV5-6 | TGTGCCAGCAGCTCGCATGCCTCCCGGGGGACGCAGTATTTT | CASSSHASRGTQYF
. | 14 | . | TRBJ1-2 | TRBV19 | TGTGCCAGTAGTATTCGGGGAGGTGGATCGGGCTACACCTTC | CASSIRGGGSGYTF
TRBD1 | 14 | few | TRBJ2-5 | TRBV9 | TGTGCCAGCAGCGTAGGAGGACAGGGGGAGACCCAGTACTTC | CASSVGGQGETQYF
. | 13 | . | TRBJ2-4 | TRBV7-2 | TGTGCCAGCAGCCCCAAGGGGGGGAACATTCAGTACTTC | CASSPKGGNIQYF
. | 15 | . | TRBJ2-7 | TRBV4-3 | TGCGCCAGCAGCCAAGGACGGTCTAGCTCCTACGAGCAGTACTTC | CASSQGRSSSYEQYF
TRBD2 | 16 | once | TRBJ2-3 | TRBV5-4 | TGTGCCAGCACCGAACTAGCGGGAGGCAGAACAGATACGCAGTATTTT | CASTELAGGRTDTQYF
. | 14 | . | TRBJ1-1 | TRBV19 | TGTGCCAGTAGTATAGTAGGGGCCAACACTGAAGCTTTCTTT | CASSIVGANTEAFF
. | 14 | . | TRBJ1-5 | TRBV19 | TGTGCCAGTAGTATGCGGGAAAACAATCAGCCCCAGCATTTT | CASSMRENNQPQHF
TRBD1 | 15 | . | TRBJ1-1 | TRBV28 | TGTGCCAGCACCCTACAGGGGGTCATGAACACTGAAGCTTTCTTT | CASTLQGVMNTEAFF
. | 14 | few | TRBJ1-1 | TRBV18 | TGTGCCAGCTCACCAGCAGGGGAGGGCACTGAAGCTTTCTTT | CASSPAGEGTEAFF
. | 13 | few | TRBJ1-1 | TRBV11-2 | TGTGCCAGCAGCTTGACAATAGACACTGAAGCTTTCTTT | CASSLTIDTEAFF
. | 11 | . | TRBJ2-5 | TRBV2 | TGTGCCAGCAGTGAATCCCGGGCCCAGTACTTC | CASSESRAQYF
TRBD2 | 16 | . | TRBJ2-3 | TRBV29-1 | TGCAGCGCACGAAGGACTAGCGGGAGTATCCCAGATACGCAGTATTTT | CSARRTSGSIPDTQYF
. | 15 | . | TRBJ1-5 | TRBV5-8 | TGTGCCAGCAGCTCGGGACTGAAGGGCAATCAGCCCCAGCATTTT | CASSSGLKGNQPQHF
TRBD1 | 14 | . | TRBJ2-7 | TRBV15 | TGTGCCACCAGCAGCGGGACAGGGGCCCCCGAGCAGTACTTC | CATSSGTGAPEQYF
. | 13 | . | TRBJ1-1 | TRBV15 | TGTGCCACTACAGGACAGCCGAACACTGAAGCTTTCTTT | CATTGQPNTEAFF